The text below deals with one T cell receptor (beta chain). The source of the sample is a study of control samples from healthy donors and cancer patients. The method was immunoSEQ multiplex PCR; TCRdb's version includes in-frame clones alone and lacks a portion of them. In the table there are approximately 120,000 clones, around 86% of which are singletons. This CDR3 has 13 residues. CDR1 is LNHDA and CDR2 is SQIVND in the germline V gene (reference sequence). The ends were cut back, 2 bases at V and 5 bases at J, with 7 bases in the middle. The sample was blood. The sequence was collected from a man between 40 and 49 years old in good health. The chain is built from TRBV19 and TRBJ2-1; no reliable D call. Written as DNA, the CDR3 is TGTGCCAGTAGTATAAGTAGGGACAATGAGCAGTTCTTC. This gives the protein CASSISRDNEQFF.